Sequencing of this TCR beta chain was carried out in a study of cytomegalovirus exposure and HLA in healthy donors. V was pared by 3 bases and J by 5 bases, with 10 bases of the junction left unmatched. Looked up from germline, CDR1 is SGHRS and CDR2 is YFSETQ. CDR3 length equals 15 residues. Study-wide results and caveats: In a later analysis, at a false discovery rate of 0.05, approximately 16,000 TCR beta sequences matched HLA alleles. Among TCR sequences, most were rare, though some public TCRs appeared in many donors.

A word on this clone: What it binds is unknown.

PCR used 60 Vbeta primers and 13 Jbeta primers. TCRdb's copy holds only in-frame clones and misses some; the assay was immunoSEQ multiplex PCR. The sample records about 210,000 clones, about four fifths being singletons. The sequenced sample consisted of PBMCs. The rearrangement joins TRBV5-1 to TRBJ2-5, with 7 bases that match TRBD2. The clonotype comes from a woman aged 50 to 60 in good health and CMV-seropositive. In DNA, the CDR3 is TGCGCCAGCAGCTCGGGGGGAACCCAAACGGAGACCCAGTACTTC. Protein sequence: CASSSGGTQTETQYF. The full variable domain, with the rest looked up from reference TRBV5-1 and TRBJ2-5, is KAGVTQTPRYLIKTRGQQVTLSCSPISGHRSVSWYQQTPGQGLQFLFEYFSETQRNKGNFPGRFSGRQFSNSRSEMNVSTLELGDSALYLCASSSGGTQTETQYFGPGTRLLVL.